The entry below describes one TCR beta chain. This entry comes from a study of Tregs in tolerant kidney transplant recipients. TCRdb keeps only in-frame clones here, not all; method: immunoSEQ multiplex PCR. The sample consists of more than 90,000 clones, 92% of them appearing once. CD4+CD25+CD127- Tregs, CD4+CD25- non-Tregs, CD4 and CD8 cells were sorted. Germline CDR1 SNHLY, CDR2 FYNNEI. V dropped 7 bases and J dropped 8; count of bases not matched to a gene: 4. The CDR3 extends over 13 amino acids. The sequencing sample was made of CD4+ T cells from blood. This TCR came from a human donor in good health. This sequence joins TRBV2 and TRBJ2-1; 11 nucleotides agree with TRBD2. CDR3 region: CASKLAGADEQFF. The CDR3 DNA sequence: TGTGCCAGCAAACTAGCGGGAGCTGATGAGCAGTTCTTC.